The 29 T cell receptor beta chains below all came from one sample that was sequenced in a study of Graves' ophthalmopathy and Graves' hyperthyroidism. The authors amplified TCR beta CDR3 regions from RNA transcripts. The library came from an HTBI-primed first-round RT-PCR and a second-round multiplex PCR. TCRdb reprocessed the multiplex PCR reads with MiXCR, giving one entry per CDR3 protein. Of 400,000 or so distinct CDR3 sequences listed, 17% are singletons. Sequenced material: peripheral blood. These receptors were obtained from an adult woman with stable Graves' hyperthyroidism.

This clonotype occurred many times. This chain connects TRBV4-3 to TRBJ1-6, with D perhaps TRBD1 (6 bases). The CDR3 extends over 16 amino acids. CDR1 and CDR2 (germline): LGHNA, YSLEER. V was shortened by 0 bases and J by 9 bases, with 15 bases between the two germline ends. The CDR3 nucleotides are TGCGCCAGCAGCCAAGATTCGGGGGCGGGGGGTTCACCCCTCCACTTT. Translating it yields CASSQDSGAGGSPLHF.

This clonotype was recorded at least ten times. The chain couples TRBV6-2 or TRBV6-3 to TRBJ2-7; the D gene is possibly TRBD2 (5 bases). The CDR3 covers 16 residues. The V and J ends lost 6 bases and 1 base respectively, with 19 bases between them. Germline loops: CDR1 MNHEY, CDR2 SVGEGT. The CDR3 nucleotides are TGTGCCAGCAGACCGGGGTGGACTCCGGAATCCTACGAGCAGTACTTC. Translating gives CASRPGWTPESYEQYF.

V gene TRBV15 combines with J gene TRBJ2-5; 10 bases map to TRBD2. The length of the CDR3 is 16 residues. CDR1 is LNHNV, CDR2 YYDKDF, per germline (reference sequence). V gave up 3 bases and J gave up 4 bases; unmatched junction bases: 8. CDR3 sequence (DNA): TGTGCCACCAGCAGCCCACCGCTAGCGGGAGTAGAGACCCAGTACTTC. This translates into CATSSPPLAGVETQYF.

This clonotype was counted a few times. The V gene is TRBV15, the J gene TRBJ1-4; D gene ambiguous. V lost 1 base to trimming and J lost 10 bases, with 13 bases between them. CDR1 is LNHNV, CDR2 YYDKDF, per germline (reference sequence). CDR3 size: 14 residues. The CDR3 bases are TGTGCCACCAGCAGAGTCTCGAGTCAGCGAAAACTGTTTTTT. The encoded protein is CATSRVSSQRKLFF.

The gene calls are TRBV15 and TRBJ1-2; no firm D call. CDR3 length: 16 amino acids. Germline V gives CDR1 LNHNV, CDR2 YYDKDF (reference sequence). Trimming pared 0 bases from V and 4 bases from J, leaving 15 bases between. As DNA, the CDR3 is TGTGCCACCAGCAGAGATCTTGGCAGTAATCTCTATGGCTACACCTTC. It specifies CATSRDLGSNLYGYTF.

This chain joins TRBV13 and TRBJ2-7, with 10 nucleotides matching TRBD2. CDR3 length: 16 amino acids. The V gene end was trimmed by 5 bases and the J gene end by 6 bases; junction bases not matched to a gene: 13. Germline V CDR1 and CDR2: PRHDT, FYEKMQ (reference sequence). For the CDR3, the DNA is TGTGCCAGCAGCCCAGCTAGCGGGAGAGTTCTGGTCGAGCAGTACTTC. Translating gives CASSPASGRVLVEQYF.

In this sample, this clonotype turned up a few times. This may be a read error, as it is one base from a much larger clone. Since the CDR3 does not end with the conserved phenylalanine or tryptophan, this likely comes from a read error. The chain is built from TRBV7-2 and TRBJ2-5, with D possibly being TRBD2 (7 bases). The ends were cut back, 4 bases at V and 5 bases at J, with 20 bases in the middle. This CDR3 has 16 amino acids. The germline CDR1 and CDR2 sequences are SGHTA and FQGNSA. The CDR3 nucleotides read TGTGCCAGCAGCTCCCAACCCGGGGGGCGTCGGGAGACCCAGTACCTC. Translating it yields CASSSQPGGRRETQYL.

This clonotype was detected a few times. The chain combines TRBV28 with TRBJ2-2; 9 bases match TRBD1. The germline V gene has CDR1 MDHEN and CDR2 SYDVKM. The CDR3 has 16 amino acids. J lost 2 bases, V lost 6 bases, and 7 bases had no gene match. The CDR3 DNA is TGTGCCAGCAGAGACCGGGACAGGGCCAACACCGGGGAGCTGTTTTTT. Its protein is CASRDRDRANTGELFF. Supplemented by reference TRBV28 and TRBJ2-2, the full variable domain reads DVKVTQSSRYLVKRTGEKVFLECVQDMDHENMFWYRQDPGLGLRLIYFSYDVKMKEKGDIPEGYSVSREKKERFSLILESASTNQTSMYLCASRDRDRANTGELFFGEGSRLTVL.

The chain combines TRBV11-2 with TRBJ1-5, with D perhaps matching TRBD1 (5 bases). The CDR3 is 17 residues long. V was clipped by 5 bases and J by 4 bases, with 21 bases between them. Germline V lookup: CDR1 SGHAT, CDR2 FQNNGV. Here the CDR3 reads CASSRTGTTTSNQPQHF. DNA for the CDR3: TGTGCCAGCAGCCGAACCGGGACCACGACGTCAAATCAGCCCCAGCATTTT.

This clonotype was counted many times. In DNA, the CDR3 is TGTGCCTGGAGAAGTCCTGAAGCTTTCTTT. Protein product: CAWRSPEAFF. The chain uses TRBV30 and TRBJ1-1; D not certain. The germline gives CDR1 GTSNPN, CDR2 SVGIG (reference sequence). This CDR3 has 10 amino acids. Trimming shortened V by 3 bases and J by 6 bases, and 5 bases separated the two germline ends. Combining the CDR3 with reference TRBV30 and TRBJ1-1 gives the whole variable domain SQTIHQWPATLVQPVGSPLSLECTVEGTSNPNLYWYRQAAGRGLQLLFYSVGIGQISSEVPQNLSASRPQDRQFILSSKKLLLSDSGFYLCAWRSPEAFFGQGTRLTVV.

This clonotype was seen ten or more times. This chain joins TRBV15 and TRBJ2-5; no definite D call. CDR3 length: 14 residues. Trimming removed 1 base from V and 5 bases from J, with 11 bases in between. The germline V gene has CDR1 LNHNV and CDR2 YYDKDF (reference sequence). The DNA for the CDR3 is TGTGCCACCAGCAGAGGCCAAGAAGGGGAGACCCAGTACTTC. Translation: CATSRGQEGETQYF.

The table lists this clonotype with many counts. This CDR3 reads CATSPYERFEQYF. As DNA, the CDR3 is TGTGCCACTTCTCCTTACGAAAGGTTTGAGCAGTACTTC. J is TRBJ2-7 and V is TRBV6-1; D gene ambiguous. Trimming removed 10 bases from V and 7 bases from J, with 20 bases in between. The CDR3 runs to 13 residues. In germline, CDR1 is MNHNS, CDR2 SASEGT.

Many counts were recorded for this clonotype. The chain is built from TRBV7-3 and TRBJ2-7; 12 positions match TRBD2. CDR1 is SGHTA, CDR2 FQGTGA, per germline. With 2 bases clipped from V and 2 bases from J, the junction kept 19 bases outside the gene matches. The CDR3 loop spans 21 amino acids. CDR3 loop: CASSLSSLLAGGQNFPYEQYF. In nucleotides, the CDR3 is TGTGCCAGCAGCTTATCCAGTCTTCTAGCGGGAGGGCAAAACTTTCCCTACGAGCAGTACTTC.

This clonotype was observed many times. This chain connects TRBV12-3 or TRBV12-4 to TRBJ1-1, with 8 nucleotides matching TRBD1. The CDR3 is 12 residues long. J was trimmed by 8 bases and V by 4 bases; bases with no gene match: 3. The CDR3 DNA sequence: TGTGCCAGCAGTTGGACAGGGAGGGAAGCTTTCTTT. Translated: CASSWTGREAFF.

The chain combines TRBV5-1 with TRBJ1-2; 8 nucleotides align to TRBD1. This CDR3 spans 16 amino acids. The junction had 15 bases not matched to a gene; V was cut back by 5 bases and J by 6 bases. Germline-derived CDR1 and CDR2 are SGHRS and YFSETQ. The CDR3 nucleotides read TGCGCCAGCAGTCCGACCGGAGACAGGGGCGAAAATGGCTACACCTTC. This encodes CASSPTGDRGENGYTF.

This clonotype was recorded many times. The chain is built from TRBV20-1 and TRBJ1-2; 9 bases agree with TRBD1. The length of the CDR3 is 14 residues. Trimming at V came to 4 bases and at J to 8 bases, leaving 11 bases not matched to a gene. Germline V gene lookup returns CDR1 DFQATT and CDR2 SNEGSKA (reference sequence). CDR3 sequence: CSAKVGQGGLGYTF. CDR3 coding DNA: TGCAGTGCTAAAGTGGGACAGGGCGGCCTCGGCTACACCTTC.

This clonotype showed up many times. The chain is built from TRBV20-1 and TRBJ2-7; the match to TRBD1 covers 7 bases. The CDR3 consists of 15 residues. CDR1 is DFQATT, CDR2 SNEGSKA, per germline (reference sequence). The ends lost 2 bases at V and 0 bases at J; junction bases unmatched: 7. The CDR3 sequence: CSARPLTGSSYEQYF. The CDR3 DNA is TGCAGTGCTAGACCCTTGACAGGGAGCTCCTACGAGCAGTACTTC.

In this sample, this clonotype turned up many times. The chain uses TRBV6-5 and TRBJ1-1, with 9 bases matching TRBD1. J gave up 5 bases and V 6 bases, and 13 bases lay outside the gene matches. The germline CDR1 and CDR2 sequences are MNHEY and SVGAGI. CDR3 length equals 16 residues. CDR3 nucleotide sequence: TGTGCCAGCAGAACGGGACCGGGACAGGGAACAACTGAAGCTTTCTTT. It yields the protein CASRTGPGQGTTEAFF.

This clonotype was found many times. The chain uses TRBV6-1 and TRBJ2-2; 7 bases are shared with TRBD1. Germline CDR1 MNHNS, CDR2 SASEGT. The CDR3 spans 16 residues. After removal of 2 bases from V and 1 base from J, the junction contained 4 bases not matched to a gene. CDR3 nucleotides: TGTGCCAGCAGTGAAATGGGACAGCTGAACACCGGGGAGCTGTTTTTT. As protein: CASSEMGQLNTGELFF.

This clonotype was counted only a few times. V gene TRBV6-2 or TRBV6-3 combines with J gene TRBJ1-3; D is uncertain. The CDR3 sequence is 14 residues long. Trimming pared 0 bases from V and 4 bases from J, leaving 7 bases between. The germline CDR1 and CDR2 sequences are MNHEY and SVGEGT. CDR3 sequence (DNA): TGTGCCAGCAGTTACTCGATCGGCGGAAACACCATATATTTT. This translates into CASSYSIGGNTIYF.

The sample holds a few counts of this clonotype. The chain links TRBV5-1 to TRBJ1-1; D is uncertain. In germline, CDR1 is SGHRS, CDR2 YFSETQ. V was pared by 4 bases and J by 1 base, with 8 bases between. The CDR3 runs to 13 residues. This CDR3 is CASSLHGNTEAFF. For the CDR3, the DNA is TGCGCCAGCAGCCTTCACGGGAACACTGAAGCTTTCTTT.

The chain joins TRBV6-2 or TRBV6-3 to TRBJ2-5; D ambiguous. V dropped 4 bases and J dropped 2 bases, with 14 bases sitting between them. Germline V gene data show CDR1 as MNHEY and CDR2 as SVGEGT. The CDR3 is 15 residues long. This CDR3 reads CASSSRWSGQETQYF. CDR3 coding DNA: TGTGCCAGCAGTTCCCGTTGGAGTGGGCAAGAGACCCAGTACTTC.

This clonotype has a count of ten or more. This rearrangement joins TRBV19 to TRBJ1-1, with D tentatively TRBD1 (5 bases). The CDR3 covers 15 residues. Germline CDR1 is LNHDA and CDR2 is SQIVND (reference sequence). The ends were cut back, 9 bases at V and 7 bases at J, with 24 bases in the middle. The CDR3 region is CASRDYEDKIGEAFF. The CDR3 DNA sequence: TGTGCCAGCCGGGACTATGAGGATAAGATTGGTGAAGCTTTCTTT.

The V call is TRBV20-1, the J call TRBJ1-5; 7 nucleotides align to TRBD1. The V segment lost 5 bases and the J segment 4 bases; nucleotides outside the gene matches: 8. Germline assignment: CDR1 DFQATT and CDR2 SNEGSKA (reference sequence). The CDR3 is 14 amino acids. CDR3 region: CSALRDSDNQPQHF. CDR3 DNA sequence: TGCAGTGCTCTCCGGGACAGCGATAATCAGCCCCAGCATTTT.

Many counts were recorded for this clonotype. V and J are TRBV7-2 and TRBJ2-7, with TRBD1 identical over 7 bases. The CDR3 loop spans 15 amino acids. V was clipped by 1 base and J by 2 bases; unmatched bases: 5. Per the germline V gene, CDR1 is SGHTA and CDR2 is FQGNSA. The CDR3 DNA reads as TGTGCCAGCAGCTTAGGGACAGGCGGCCCCTACGAGCAGTACTTC. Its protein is CASSLGTGGPYEQYF.

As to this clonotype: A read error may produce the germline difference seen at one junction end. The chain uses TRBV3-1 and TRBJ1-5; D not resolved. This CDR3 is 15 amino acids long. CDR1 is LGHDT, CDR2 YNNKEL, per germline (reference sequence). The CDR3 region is CASSQDRHSNQPQRF. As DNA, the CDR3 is TGTGCCAGCAGCCAAGATCGGCATAGCAATCAGCCCCAGCGTTTT.

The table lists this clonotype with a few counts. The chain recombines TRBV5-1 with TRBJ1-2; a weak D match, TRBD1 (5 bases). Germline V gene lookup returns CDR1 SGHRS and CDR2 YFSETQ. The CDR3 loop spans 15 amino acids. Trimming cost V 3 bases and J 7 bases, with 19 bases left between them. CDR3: CASSSQGGGDCGYTF. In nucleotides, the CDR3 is TGCGCCAGCAGCTCGCAGGGTGGTGGGGACTGTGGCTACACCTTC.

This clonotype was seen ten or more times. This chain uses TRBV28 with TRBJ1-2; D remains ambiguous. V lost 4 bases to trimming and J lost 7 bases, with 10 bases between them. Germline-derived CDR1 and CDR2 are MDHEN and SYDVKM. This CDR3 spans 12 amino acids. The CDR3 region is CASSSLVSGYTF. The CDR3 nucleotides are TGTGCCAGCAGTTCCCTAGTGAGTGGCTACACCTTC.

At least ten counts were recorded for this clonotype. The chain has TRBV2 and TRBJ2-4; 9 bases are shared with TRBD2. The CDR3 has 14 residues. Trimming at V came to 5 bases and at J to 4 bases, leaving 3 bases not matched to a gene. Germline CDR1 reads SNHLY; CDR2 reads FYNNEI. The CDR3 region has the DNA TGTGCCAGCAGTTTGCGGGAGGGTAAAAACATTCAGTACTTC. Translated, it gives CASSLREGKNIQYF. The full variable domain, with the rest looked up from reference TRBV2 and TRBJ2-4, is EPEVTQTPSHQVTQMGQEVILRCVPISNHLYFYWYRQILGQKVEFLVSFYNNEISEKSEIFDDQFSVERPDGSNFTLKIRSTKLEDSAMYFCASSLREGKNIQYFGAGTRLSVL.